The 23 T cell receptor beta chains presented below share a single source sample, sequenced in a study of blood T cell repertoires in COVID-19. Using immunoSEQ multiplex PCR, the repertoire was profiled, and TCRdb retains in-frame clones only, with some absent. The data show 160,000 or so clones, approximately 77% seen once. The specimen sequenced was PBMCs or T cells enriched from blood (not recorded which). The receptors were sampled from a man aged 60 to 75 who had recovered from COVID-19.

The rearrangement links TRBV5-4 to TRBJ1-6; D not resolved. The CDR3 consists of 16 residues. The germline gives CDR1 SGHNT, CDR2 YYREEE (reference sequence). Trimming pared 0 bases from V and 8 bases from J, leaving 15 bases between. The CDR3 here is CASSLVRGRVDSPLHF. In DNA form, the CDR3 reads TGTGCCAGCAGCTTGGTGAGAGGGCGGGTCGATTCACCCCTCCACTTT.

V is TRBV2 and J is TRBJ2-3; 10 positions match TRBD2. The CDR3 runs to 16 residues. Germline CDR1 and CDR2: SNHLY and FYNNEI. The junction had 7 bases not matched to a gene; V was cut back by 6 bases and J by 1 base. The CDR3 is CASRERTSGGTDTQYF. CDR3 DNA: TGTGCCAGCAGGGAGCGGACTAGCGGAGGCACAGATACGCAGTATTTT.

The rearrangement joins TRBV30 to TRBJ2-2, with D possibly matching TRBD1 (5 bases). This CDR3 has 13 residues. Germline lookup yields CDR1 GTSNPN and CDR2 SVGIG (reference sequence). Deletions cut 7 bases from V and 4 bases from J, with 13 bases between. CDR3 DNA: TGTGCCTCCCAAGGGGTCCCCACCGGGGAGCTGTTTTTT. This translates into CASQGVPTGELFF.

This chain joins TRBV10-2 and TRBJ1-1; TRBD1 aligns across 8 bases. Germline assignment: CDR1 WSHSY and CDR2 SAAADI. The ends lost 6 bases at V and 5 bases at J; junction bases unmatched: 8. The CDR3 length is 14 residues. CDR3 nucleotides: TGCGCCAGCAGGCCAGGGGGCGCGAATACTGAAGCTTTCTTT. It codes for CASRPGGANTEAFF.

The chain joins TRBV7-9 to TRBJ1-1, with D uncertain. There are 12 residues in the CDR3. V was shortened by 1 base and J by 14 bases, with 14 bases between the two germline ends. CDR1 is SEHNR, CDR2 FQNEAQ, per germline (reference sequence). CDR3 region: CASSLGDHKRFF. The CDR3 nucleotides are TGTGCCAGCAGCTTAGGGGATCACAAGCGGTTCTTT. The full variable domain, its missing parts supplied by reference TRBV7-9 and TRBJ1-1, is DTGVSQNPRHKITKRGQNVTFRCDPISEHNRLYWYRQTLGQGPEFLTYFQNEAQLEKSRLLSDRFSAERPKGSFSTLEIQRTEQGDSAMYLCASSLGDHKRFFGQGTRLTVV.

There are a few counts of this clone. The chain employs TRBV6-5 and TRBJ1-4, with 9 nucleotides matching TRBD1. The CDR3 length is 14 residues. The V gene end was trimmed by 5 bases and the J gene end by 7 bases; junction bases not matched to a gene: 5. From germline, CDR1 is MNHEY and CDR2 SVGAGI. Here the CDR3 DNA reads TGTGCCAGCAGTCGACCGGGACAGGGTGAAAAACTGTTTTTT. This gives the protein CASSRPGQGEKLFF.

This clone was seen at least ten times. This chain connects TRBV25-1 to TRBJ1-5, with 7 bases that match TRBD1. CDR3 length equals 15 residues. V dropped 1 base and J dropped 4; count of bases not matched to a gene: 4. CDR1 and CDR2 from the germline V gene are MGHDK and SYGVNS. CDR3 bases: TGTGCCAGCAGTGAATTCGACAGGGTTAATCAGCCCCAGCATTTT. Amino acids: CASSEFDRVNQPQHF.

This clone was observed a few times. J is TRBJ2-3 and V is TRBV7-3, with 9 bases matching TRBD1. The germline V gene encodes CDR1 SGHTA and CDR2 FQGTGA. The CDR3 contains 16 residues. V lost 0 bases and J lost 0; bases outside the gene matches: 1. CDR3 region: CASSLTGTGSTDTQYF. The CDR3 nucleotides are TGTGCCAGCAGCTTAACCGGGACAGGGAGCACAGATACGCAGTATTTT.

V is TRBV23-1 and J is TRBJ1-5, with TRBD1 as a possible D gene (6 bases). TRBV23-1 is an open reading frame whose function is uncertain. With 2 bases removed from V and 5 bases from J, the gap between germline ends came to 19 bases. The CDR3 covers 17 residues. The CDR3 sequence: CASSQPGHINEDQPQHF. The DNA for the CDR3 is TGCGCCAGCAGTCAACCGGGACACATCAACGAGGATCAGCCCCAGCATTTT.

This rearrangement joins TRBV5-1 to TRBJ2-3; 7 bases are a match to TRBD1. The V and J ends lost 0 bases and 0 bases, in that order; junction bases with no gene match: 13. There are 19 residues in the CDR3. Per the germline V gene, CDR1 is SGHRS and CDR2 is YFSETQ. CDR3 sequence: CASSLGQGNDFFSTDTQYF. CDR3 DNA sequence: TGCGCCAGCAGCTTGGGACAGGGTAACGACTTTTTTAGCACAGATACGCAGTATTTT.

The chain joins TRBV7-9 to TRBJ2-7, with D possibly TRBD1 on 6 matching bases. The CDR3 consists of 12 residues. Germline values: CDR1 SEHNR, CDR2 FQNEAQ (reference sequence). Trimming removed 5 bases from V and 2 bases from J, with 7 bases in between. This chain's CDR3 is CASSRTAYEQYF. CDR3 nucleotide sequence: TGTGCCAGCAGCCGGACAGCCTACGAGCAGTACTTC.

V is TRBV5-4 and J is TRBJ1-2; no clear D gene. The CDR3 loop spans 14 amino acids. Trimming stripped 0 bases from V and 8 bases from J, with 14 bases between. The V gene's germline CDR1 is SGHNT and CDR2 YYREEE (reference sequence). CDR3 in DNA: TGTGCCAGCAGCTTGGCCCGGGGATCGGGCGGCTACACCTTC. Its translation is CASSLARGSGGYTF. Complete variable domain (other parts from reference TRBV5-4 and TRBJ1-2): ETGVTQSPTHLIKTRGQQVTLRCSSQSGHNTVSWYQQALGQGPQFIFQYYREEENGRGNFPPRFSGLQFPNYSSELNVNALELDDSALYLCASSLARGSGGYTFGSGTRLTVV.

The chain links TRBV27 to TRBJ2-5; 7 nucleotides match TRBD2. Per germline, CDR1 MNHEY and CDR2 SMNVEV (reference sequence). Losses at the gene ends were 2 bases for V and 3 bases for J; bases not matched to a gene: 3. The CDR3 consists of 14 residues. CDR3 DNA sequence: TGTGCCAGCAGTTTACTAGCGGCAAAAGAGACCCAGTACTTC. It yields the protein CASSLLAAKETQYF.

This chain connects TRBV2 to TRBJ1-6; D remains ambiguous. Germline loops: CDR1 SNHLY, CDR2 FYNNEI. There are 11 residues in the CDR3. V was clipped by 3 bases and J by 9 bases, with 3 bases between them. The CDR3 DNA sequence: TGTGCCAGCAGTGAGAGTTCACCCCTCCACTTT. Translation: CASSESSPLHF.

At least ten counts were recorded for this clone. The CDR3 DNA reads as TGTGCCAGCAGCCCGGACAGGGGACCAGATACGCAGTATTTT. It translates to CASSPDRGPDTQYF. V gene TRBV11-2 combines with J gene TRBJ2-3, with 9 bases lining up with TRBD1. Trimming at V came to 5 bases and at J to 4 bases, leaving 4 bases not matched to a gene. Germline-derived CDR1 and CDR2 are SGHAT and FQNNGV. CDR3 length: 14 residues.

The chain links TRBV19 to TRBJ1-3, with D hard to call. Trimming cost V 9 bases and J 1 base, with 13 bases left between them. Per germline, CDR1 LNHDA and CDR2 SQIVND (reference sequence). CDR3 size: 14 residues. CDR3 bases: TGTGCCAGCTGGACTGCCTCTTCTGGAAACACCATATATTTT. Amino acids: CASWTASSGNTIYF.

The V gene is TRBV5-1, the J gene TRBJ1-4; maybe TRBD1 (6 bases). Trimming removed 2 bases at V and 0 bases at J, with 14 bases between. Germline V CDR1 and CDR2: SGHRS, YFSETQ. The CDR3 runs to 17 residues. The DNA of the CDR3 is TGCGCCAGCAGCTTAGGACAGACGGCGGCAACTAATGAAAAACTGTTTTTT. It yields the protein CASSLGQTAATNEKLFF.

The CDR3 DNA sequence: TGCGCCAGCAGCTTGGGCAGGGGTGCTGGAAACACCATATATTTT. Translated: CASSLGRGAGNTIYF. J is TRBJ1-3 and V is TRBV5-1; tentatively, D is TRBD1 (6 bases). The CDR3 spans 15 residues. Trimming cost V 0 bases and J 2 bases, with 9 bases left between them. The germline gives CDR1 SGHRS, CDR2 YFSETQ. The full variable domain, with the rest looked up from reference TRBV5-1 and TRBJ1-3, is KAGVTQTPRYLIKTRGQQVTLSCSPISGHRSVSWYQQTPGQGLQFLFEYFSETQRNKGNFPGRFSGRQFSNSRSEMNVSTLELGDSALYLCASSLGRGAGNTIYFGEGSWLTVV.

This rearrangement joins TRBV28 to TRBJ2-2; 8 bases fit TRBD1. Germline V gene data show CDR1 as MDHEN and CDR2 as SYDVKM. V was pared by 3 bases and J by 0 bases, with 9 bases of the junction left unmatched. The CDR3 loop spans 18 amino acids. CDR3 nucleotide sequence: TGTGCCAGCAGTTTTATTGGTGGACAGGGCACGAACACCGGGGAGCTGTTTTTT. It codes for CASSFIGGQGTNTGELFF.

V gene TRBV28 combines with J gene TRBJ1-5, with a weak D call TRBD1 (6 bases). This CDR3 region has 17 residues. Germline V gives CDR1 MDHEN, CDR2 SYDVKM. V was trimmed by 2 bases and J by 3 bases, leaving 17 bases between them. The DNA for the CDR3 is TGTGCCAGCAGTTTAGTAGGGGGGGCGTCCCACAATCAGCCCCAGCATTTT. Translated, it gives CASSLVGGASHNQPQHF.

The J gene is TRBJ2-5, the V gene TRBV5-6, with D maybe TRBD2 (7 bases). Trimming took 0 bases from V and 6 from J, leaving 15 bases between them. This CDR3 has 15 residues. The germline CDR1 and CDR2 sequences are SGHDT and YYEEEE. The CDR3 sequence is CASSLVGGASKTQYF. The DNA of the CDR3 is TGTGCCAGCAGCTTGGTTGGGGGGGCCAGTAAGACCCAGTACTTC.

The chain carries TRBV12-3 or TRBV12-4 and TRBJ1-5; D is uncertain. V lost 3 bases, J lost 5 bases, and 8 bases lay in between. This CDR3 is 13 amino acids long. The CDR3 DNA follows: TGTGCCAGCAGTTTTAGTTTAGATCAGCCCCAGCATTTT. This sequence encodes CASSFSLDQPQHF.

The V gene is TRBV5-1, the J gene TRBJ1-2; D might be TRBD1 (5 bases). This CDR3 region has 13 residues. Trimming shortened V by 0 bases and J by 6 bases, and 9 bases separated the two germline ends. The germline CDR1 and CDR2 sequences are SGHRS and YFSETQ. The CDR3 sequence: CASSLAGENGYTF. CDR3 DNA: TGCGCCAGCAGCTTGGCGGGGGAAAATGGCTACACCTTC. The full variable domain, its missing parts supplied by reference TRBV5-1 and TRBJ1-2, is KAGVTQTPRYLIKTRGQQVTLSCSPISGHRSVSWYQQTPGQGLQFLFEYFSETQRNKGNFPGRFSGRQFSNSRSEMNVSTLELGDSALYLCASSLAGENGYTFGSGTRLTVV.